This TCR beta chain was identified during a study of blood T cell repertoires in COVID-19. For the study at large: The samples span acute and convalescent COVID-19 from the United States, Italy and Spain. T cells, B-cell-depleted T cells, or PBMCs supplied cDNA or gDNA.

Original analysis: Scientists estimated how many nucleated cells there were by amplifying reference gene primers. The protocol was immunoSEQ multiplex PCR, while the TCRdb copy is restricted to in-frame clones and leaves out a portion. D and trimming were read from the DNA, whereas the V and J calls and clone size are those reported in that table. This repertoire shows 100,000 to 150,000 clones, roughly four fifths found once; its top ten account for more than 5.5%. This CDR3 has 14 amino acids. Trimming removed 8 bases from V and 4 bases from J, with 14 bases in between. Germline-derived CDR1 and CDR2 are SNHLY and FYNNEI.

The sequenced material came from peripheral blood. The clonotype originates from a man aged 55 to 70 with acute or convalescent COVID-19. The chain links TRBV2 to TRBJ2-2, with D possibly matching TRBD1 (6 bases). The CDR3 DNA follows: TGTGCCAGCGTTACAGGGTCCCGCACCGGGGAGCTGTTTTTT. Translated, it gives CASVTGSRTGELFF.